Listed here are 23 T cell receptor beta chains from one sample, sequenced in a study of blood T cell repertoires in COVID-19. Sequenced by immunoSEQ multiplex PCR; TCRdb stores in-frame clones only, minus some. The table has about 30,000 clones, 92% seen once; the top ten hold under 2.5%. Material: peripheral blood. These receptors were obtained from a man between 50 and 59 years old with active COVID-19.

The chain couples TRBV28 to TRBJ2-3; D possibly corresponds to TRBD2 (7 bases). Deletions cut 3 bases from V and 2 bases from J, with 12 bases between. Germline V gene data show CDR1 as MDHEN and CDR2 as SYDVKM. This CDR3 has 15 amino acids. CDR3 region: CASSFRGRATDTQYF. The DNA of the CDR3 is TGTGCCAGCAGTTTTAGGGGGAGGGCCACAGATACGCAGTATTTT.

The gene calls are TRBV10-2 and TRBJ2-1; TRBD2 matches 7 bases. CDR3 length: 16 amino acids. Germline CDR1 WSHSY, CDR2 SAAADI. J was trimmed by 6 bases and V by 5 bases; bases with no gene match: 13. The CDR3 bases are TGCGCCAGCAGTCCGGGGAACCTAGCGGACGCCAATGAGCAGTTCTTC. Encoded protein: CASSPGNLADANEQFF.

CDR3 sequence: CASGRAGANVLTF. The CDR3 DNA sequence: TGTGCCAGCGGCAGGGCTGGGGCCAACGTCCTGACTTTC. V is TRBV5-8 and J is TRBJ2-6, with TRBD1 as a possible D gene (5 bases). The CDR3 consists of 13 residues. Germline V lookup: CDR1 SGHTS, CDR2 YDEGEE. The V gene lost 7 bases and the J gene lost 2 bases, with 7 bases spanning the gap. The whole variable domain, remainder taken from reference TRBV5-8 and TRBJ2-6, is EAGVTQSPTHLIKTRGQQATLRCSPISGHTSVYWYQQALGLGLQFLLWYDEGEERNRGNFPPRFSGRQFPNYSSELNVNALELEDSALYLCASGRAGANVLTFGAGSRLTVL.

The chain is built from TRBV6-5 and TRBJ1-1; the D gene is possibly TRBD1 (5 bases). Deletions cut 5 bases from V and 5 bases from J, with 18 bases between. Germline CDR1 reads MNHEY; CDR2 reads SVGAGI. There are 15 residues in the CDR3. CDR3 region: CASSQPTASRTEAFF. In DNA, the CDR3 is TGTGCCAGCAGTCAACCGACAGCCTCTAGGACTGAAGCTTTCTTT.

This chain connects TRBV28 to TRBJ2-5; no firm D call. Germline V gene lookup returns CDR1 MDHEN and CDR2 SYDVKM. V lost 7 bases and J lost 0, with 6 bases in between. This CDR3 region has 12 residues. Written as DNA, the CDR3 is TGTGCCAGCACAGCGTACCAAGAGACCCAGTACTTC. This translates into CASTAYQETQYF.

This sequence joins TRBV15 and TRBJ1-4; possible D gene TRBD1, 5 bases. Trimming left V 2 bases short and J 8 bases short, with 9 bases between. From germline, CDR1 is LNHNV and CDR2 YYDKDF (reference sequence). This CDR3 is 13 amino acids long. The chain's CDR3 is CATSRYGGEKLFF. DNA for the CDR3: TGTGCCACCAGCAGATATGGGGGGGAAAAACTGTTTTTT.

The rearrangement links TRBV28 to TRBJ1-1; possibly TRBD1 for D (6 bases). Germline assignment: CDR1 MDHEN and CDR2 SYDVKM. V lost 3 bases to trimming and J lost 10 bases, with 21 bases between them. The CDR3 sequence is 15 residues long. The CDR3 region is CASSFPRSDRQSAFF. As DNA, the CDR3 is TGTGCCAGCAGTTTTCCCCGGAGTGACAGGCAATCAGCTTTCTTT.

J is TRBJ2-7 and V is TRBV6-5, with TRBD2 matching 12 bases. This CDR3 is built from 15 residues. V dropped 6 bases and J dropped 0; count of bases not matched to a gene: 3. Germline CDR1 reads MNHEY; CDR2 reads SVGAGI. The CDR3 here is CASSRTSGTSYEQYF. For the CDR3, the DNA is TGTGCCAGCAGCCGGACTAGCGGGACCTCCTACGAGCAGTACTTC.

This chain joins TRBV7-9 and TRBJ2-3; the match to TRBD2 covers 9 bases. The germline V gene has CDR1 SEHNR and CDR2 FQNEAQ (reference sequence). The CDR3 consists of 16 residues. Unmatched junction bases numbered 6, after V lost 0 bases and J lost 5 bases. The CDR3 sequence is CASSLALGGGGDTQYF. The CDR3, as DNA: TGTGCCAGCAGCTTAGCGCTCGGCGGGGGGGGAGATACGCAGTATTTT. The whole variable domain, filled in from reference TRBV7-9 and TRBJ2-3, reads DTGVSQNPRHKITKRGQNVTFRCDPISEHNRLYWYRQTLGQGPEFLTYFQNEAQLEKSRLLSDRFSAERPKGSFSTLEIQRTEQGDSAMYLCASSLALGGGGDTQYFGPGTRLTVL.

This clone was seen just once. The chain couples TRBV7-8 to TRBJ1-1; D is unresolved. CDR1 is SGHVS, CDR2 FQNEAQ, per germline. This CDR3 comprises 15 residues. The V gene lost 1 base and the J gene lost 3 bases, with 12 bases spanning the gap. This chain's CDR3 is CASSLDRAWDTEAFF. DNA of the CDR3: TGTGCCAGCAGCTTAGACAGAGCATGGGACACTGAAGCTTTCTTT.

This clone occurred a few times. The CDR3: CASSSGQMAYGYTF. DNA of the CDR3: TGTGCCAGCAGCTCCGGACAGATGGCCTATGGCTACACCTTC. The chain carries TRBV6-5 and TRBJ1-2; D is perhaps TRBD1 (6 bases). Germline loops: CDR1 MNHEY, CDR2 SVGAGI. The CDR3 covers 14 residues. V dropped 6 bases and J dropped 4 bases, with 15 bases sitting between them.

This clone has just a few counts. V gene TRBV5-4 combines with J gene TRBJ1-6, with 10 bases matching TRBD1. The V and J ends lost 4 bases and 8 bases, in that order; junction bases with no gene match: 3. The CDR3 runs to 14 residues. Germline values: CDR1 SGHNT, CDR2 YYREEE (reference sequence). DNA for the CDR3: TGTGCCAGCAGCCGGACAGGGGGGGATTCACCCCTCCACTTT. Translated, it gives CASSRTGGDSPLHF.

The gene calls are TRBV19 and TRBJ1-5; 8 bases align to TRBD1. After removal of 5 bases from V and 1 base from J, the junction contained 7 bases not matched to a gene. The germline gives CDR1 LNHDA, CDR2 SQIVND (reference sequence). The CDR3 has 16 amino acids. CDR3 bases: TGTGCCAGTAGTCCCCTAGACAGGGGAAGCAATCAGCCCCAGCATTTT. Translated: CASSPLDRGSNQPQHF.

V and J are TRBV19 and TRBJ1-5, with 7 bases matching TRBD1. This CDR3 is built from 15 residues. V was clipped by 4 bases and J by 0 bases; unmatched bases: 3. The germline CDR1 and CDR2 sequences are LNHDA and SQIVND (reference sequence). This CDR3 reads CASSTGQHSNQPQHF. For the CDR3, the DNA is TGTGCCAGTAGTACGGGACAGCATAGCAATCAGCCCCAGCATTTT. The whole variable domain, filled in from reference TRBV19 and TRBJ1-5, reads DGGITQSPKYLFRKEGQNVTLSCEQNLNHDAMYWYRQDPGQGLRLIYYSQIVNDFQKGDIAEGYSVSREKKESFPLTVTSAQKNPTAFYLCASSTGQHSNQPQHFGDGTRLSIL.

The CDR3 protein is CASSLDRAGYEQYF. DNA of the CDR3: TGCGCCAGCAGCTTGGACAGGGCCGGCTACGAGCAGTACTTC. The gene calls are TRBV5-1 and TRBJ2-7; D may be TRBD1 (6 bases). V lost 0 bases, J lost 3 bases, and 10 bases lay in between. Germline V gene lookup returns CDR1 SGHRS and CDR2 YFSETQ. The CDR3 loop spans 14 amino acids. Variable domain in full (rest from reference TRBV5-1 and TRBJ2-7): KAGVTQTPRYLIKTRGQQVTLSCSPISGHRSVSWYQQTPGQGLQFLFEYFSETQRNKGNFPGRFSGRQFSNSRSEMNVSTLELGDSALYLCASSLDRAGYEQYFGPGTRLTVT.

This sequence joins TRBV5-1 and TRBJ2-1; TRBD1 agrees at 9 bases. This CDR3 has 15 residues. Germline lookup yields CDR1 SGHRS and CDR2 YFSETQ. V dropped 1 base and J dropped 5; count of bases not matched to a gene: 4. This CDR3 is CASSLTGGRDNEQFF. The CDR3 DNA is TGCGCCAGCAGCTTGACAGGGGGCCGGGACAATGAGCAGTTCTTC.

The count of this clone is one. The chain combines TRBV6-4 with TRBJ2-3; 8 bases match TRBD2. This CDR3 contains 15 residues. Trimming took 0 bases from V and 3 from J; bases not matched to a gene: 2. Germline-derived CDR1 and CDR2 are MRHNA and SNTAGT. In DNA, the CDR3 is TGTGCCAGCAGTGACTCAGCGGGAGTGACAGATACGCAGTATTTT. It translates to CASSDSAGVTDTQYF.

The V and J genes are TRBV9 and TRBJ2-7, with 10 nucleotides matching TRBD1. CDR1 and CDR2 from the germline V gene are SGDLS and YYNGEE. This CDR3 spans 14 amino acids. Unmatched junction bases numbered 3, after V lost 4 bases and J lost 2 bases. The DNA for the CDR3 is TGTGCCAGCAGCCCGGGGACAGGGGCCTACGAGCAGTACTTC. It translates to CASSPGTGAYEQYF.

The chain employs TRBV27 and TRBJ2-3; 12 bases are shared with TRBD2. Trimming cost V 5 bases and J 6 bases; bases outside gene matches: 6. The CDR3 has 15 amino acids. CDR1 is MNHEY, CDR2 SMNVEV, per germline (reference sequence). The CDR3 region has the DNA TGTGCCAGCAGTATCCTAGCGGGAGGGAGGGATACGCAGTATTTT. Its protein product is CASSILAGGRDTQYF.

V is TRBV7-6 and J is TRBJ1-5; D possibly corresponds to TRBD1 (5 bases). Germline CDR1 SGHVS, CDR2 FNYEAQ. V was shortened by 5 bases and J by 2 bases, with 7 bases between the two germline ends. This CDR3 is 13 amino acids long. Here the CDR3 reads CASSQGGNQPQHF. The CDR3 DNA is TGTGCCAGCAGCCAAGGGGGCAATCAGCCCCAGCATTTT.

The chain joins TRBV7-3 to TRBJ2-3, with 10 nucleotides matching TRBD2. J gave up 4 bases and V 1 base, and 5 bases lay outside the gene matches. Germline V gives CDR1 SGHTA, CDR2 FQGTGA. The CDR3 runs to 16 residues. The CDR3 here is CASSLNPAGGPDTQYF. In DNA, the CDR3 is TGTGCCAGCAGCTTAAACCCAGCGGGGGGGCCAGATACGCAGTATTTT.

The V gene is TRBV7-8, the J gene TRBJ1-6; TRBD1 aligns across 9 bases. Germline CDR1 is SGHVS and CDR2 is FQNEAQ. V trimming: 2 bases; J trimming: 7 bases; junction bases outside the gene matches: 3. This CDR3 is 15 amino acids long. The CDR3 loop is CASSLYRGRNSPLHF. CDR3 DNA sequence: TGTGCCAGCAGCTTATACAGGGGGCGGAATTCACCCCTCCACTTT.

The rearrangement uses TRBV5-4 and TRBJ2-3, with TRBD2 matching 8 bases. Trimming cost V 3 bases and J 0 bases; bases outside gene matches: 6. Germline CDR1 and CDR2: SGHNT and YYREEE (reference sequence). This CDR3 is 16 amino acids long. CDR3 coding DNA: TGTGCCAGCAGCTGGGCTAGCGGGTTTAGCACAGATACGCAGTATTTT. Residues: CASSWASGFSTDTQYF.